The 26 T cell receptor beta chains given below trace back to one sample, sequenced in a study of neurological immune-mediated disorders. Noted time point: longitudinal time-point 3. TCRdb ran MiXCR on the 5' RACE reads and lists one entry per CDR3 protein. The repertoire holds approximately 47,000 distinct CDR3 sequences, with approximately 12% as singletons. Sequenced sample: PBMCs. Receptors were obtained from a male donor with HTLV-1-associated myelopathy (HAM/TSP).

This chain connects TRBV5-5 to TRBJ2-1; tentatively, D is TRBD1 or TRBD2 (5 bases each). Trimming removed 0 bases at V and 10 bases at J, with 17 bases between. CDR1 and CDR2 from the germline V gene are SGHKS and YYEKEE (reference sequence). The CDR3 has 15 residues. The CDR3 DNA reads TGTGCCAGCAGCTTGGAGGGCTATCCGGGGACGGAGCAGTTCTTC. Translating it yields CASSLEGYPGTEQFF.

Ten or more counts support this clonotype. The V gene is TRBV7-2, the J gene TRBJ1-1; D perhaps matches TRBD1 (5 bases). Trimming pared 2 bases from V and 2 bases from J, leaving 12 bases between. The CDR3 is made up of 15 amino acids. CDR1 SGHTA and CDR2 FQGNSA come from the germline V gene. The CDR3 loop is CASSLISGINTEAFF. The CDR3 coding sequence is TGTGCCAGCAGCTTAATATCAGGGATCAACACTGAAGCTTTCTTT. The full variable domain, its missing parts supplied by reference TRBV7-2 and TRBJ1-1, is GAGVSQSPSNKVTEKGKDVELRCDPISGHTALYWYRQSLGQGLEFLIYFQGNSAPDKSGLPSDRFSAERTGGSVSTLTIQRTQQEDSAVYLCASSLISGINTEAFFGQGTRLTVV.

This clonotype was seen many times. This chain links TRBV20-1 with TRBJ1-2; possible D gene TRBD1, 5 bases. Germline V CDR1 and CDR2: DFQATT, SNEGSKA (reference sequence). The CDR3 extends over 14 amino acids. V was cut by 6 bases and J by 2 bases, with 16 bases left in between. The CDR3 sequence is CSAVGGGVNYGYTF. CDR3 in DNA: TGCAGTGCCGTCGGTGGGGGAGTCAACTATGGCTACACCTTC.

This clonotype showed up many times. The chain uses TRBV5-5 and TRBJ1-1; no firm D call. Trimming cost V 0 bases and J 4 bases, with 7 bases left between them. Looked up from germline, CDR1 is SGHKS and CDR2 is YYEKEE (reference sequence). This CDR3 comprises 13 residues. The CDR3 here is CASSLGWATEAFF. CDR3 sequence (DNA): TGTGCCAGCAGCTTGGGGTGGGCCACTGAAGCTTTCTTT.

This clonotype was counted ten times or more. The genes are TRBV20-1 and TRBJ1-6, with unresolved D. In germline, CDR1 is DFQATT, CDR2 SNEGSKA (reference sequence). Trimming left V 5 bases short and J 6 bases short, with 14 bases between. The CDR3 extends over 14 amino acids. The CDR3 region is CSARPTTINSPLHF. The CDR3 bases are TGCAGTGCTCGACCAACAACCATTAATTCACCCCTCCACTTT.

Ten or more counts support this clonotype. The chain joins TRBV28 to TRBJ2-7; 8 bases fit TRBD1. The ends lost 7 bases at V and 4 bases at J; junction bases unmatched: 12. This CDR3 region has 15 residues. Germline values: CDR1 MDHEN, CDR2 SYDVKM. DNA of the CDR3: TGTGCCAGCACATCAGGGGGCGGAAAAAATTACGAGCAGTACTTC. The encoded protein is CASTSGGGKNYEQYF.

This clonotype was observed at least ten times. The CDR3 protein is CASSYEDSYTDTQYF. CDR3 nucleotide sequence: TGTGCCAGCAGTTACGAGGACAGCTACACAGATACGCAGTATTTT. The genes are TRBV6-2 or TRBV6-3 and TRBJ2-3, with D perhaps matching TRBD1 (6 bases). V lost 2 bases, J lost 2 bases, and 11 bases lay in between. Germline CDR1 MNHEY, CDR2 SVGEGT. This CDR3 contains 15 residues.

Ten or more counts support this clonotype. The gene calls are TRBV10-3 and TRBJ2-1; D is possibly TRBD1 (7 bases). Trimming pared 9 bases from V and 3 bases from J, leaving 21 bases between. This CDR3 is 16 amino acids long. The germline V gene has CDR1 ENHRY and CDR2 SYGVKD. The CDR3 region is CAITQRRDSLYNEQFF. The CDR3, as DNA: TGTGCCATTACCCAAAGGAGGGACAGTCTCTACAATGAGCAGTTCTTC.

This clonotype was seen only a few times. The chain combines TRBV15 with TRBJ1-5; no definite D call. V gave up 0 bases and J gave up 0 bases, with 12 bases separating them. The CDR3 extends over 17 amino acids. The germline CDR1 and CDR2 sequences are LNHNV and YYDKDF (reference sequence). CDR3 region: CATSREGVRFSNQPQHF. The CDR3, as DNA: TGTGCCACCAGCAGAGAAGGCGTACGGTTTAGCAATCAGCCCCAGCATTTT.

This clonotype came up many times. V gene TRBV4-1 combines with J gene TRBJ2-5; 9 bases are a match to TRBD2. There are 16 residues in the CDR3. Germline values: CDR1 MGHRA, CDR2 YSYEKL. With 5 bases clipped from V and 4 bases from J, the junction kept 11 bases outside the gene matches. CDR3 sequence: CASSDENSGGRETQYF. CDR3 nucleotides: TGCGCCAGCAGCGACGAAAATAGCGGGGGCCGAGAGACCCAGTACTTC.

V and J are TRBV11-3 and TRBJ2-2; D might be TRBD1 or TRBD2, each matching 5 bases. The CDR3 is 13 amino acids. The germline V gene encodes CDR1 SGHNT and CDR2 YENEEA. V lost 3 bases and J 3 bases, leaving 5 bases between the germline ends. CDR3 amino acids: CASSLGDTGELFF. The CDR3 coding sequence is TGTGCCAGCAGCTTGGGGGACACCGGGGAGCTGTTTTTT. Combining the CDR3 with reference TRBV11-3 and TRBJ2-2 gives the whole variable domain EAGVVQSPRYKIIEKKQPVAFWCNPISGHNTLYWYLQNLGQGPELLIRYENEEAVDDSQLPKDRFSAERLKGVDSTLKIQPAELGDSAVYLCASSLGDTGELFFGEGSRLTVL.

The rearrangement uses TRBV18 and TRBJ1-5, with TRBD1 as a possible D gene (5 bases). Germline CDR1 KGHSH, CDR2 LQKENI. CDR3 length: 15 residues. The V gene lost 6 bases and the J gene lost 1 base, with 13 bases spanning the gap. CDR3 DNA sequence: TGTGCCAGCTCCCCTTCGCAGGGAAGCAATCAGCCCCAGCATTTT. Amino acids: CASSPSQGSNQPQHF. The full variable domain, completed using reference TRBV18 and TRBJ1-5, is NAGVMQNPRHLVRRRGQEARLRCSPMKGHSHVYWYRQLPEEGLKFMVYLQKENIIDESGMPKERFSAEFPKEGPSILRIQQVVRGDSAAYFCASSPSQGSNQPQHFGDGTRLSIL.

The chain recombines TRBV5-1 with TRBJ2-5; TRBD2 matches at 8 bases. Per germline, CDR1 SGHRS and CDR2 YFSETQ. CDR3 size: 16 residues. The ends lost 0 bases at V and 2 bases at J; junction bases unmatched: 6. The CDR3 DNA is TGCGCCAGCAGCTTGGCCGCCGGGGGGGAACAAGAGACCCAGTACTTC. The encoded protein is CASSLAAGGEQETQYF.

This clonotype occurred many times. The V gene is TRBV12-3 or TRBV12-4, the J gene TRBJ2-1, with a weak D call TRBD1 (5 bases). V was clipped by 5 bases and J by 0 bases, with 11 bases between them. CDR3 length: 15 amino acids. The CDR3 DNA reads as TGTGCCAGCAGTGGATCAGGGTCCTCCTACAATGAGCAGTTCTTC. Its protein product is CASSGSGSSYNEQFF.

This clonotype was counted ten times or more. V gene TRBV5-1 combines with J gene TRBJ2-6, with D tentatively TRBD1 (5 bases). The CDR3 totals 16 residues. The germline CDR1 and CDR2 sequences are SGHRS and YFSETQ. The V and J ends lost 7 bases and 1 base respectively, with 15 bases between them. In DNA, the CDR3 is TGCGCCAGCGGGGCAGGAGAGAGGTCTGGGGCCAACGTCCTGACTTTC. Its translation: CASGAGERSGANVLTF.

This clonotype was seen repeatedly, ten times or more. This chain uses TRBV2 with TRBJ1-5; D gene uncertain. Trimming cost V 2 bases and J 0 bases, with 5 bases left between them. The CDR3 sequence is 14 residues long. Germline values: CDR1 SNHLY, CDR2 FYNNEI. The chain's CDR3 is CASSERVSNQPQHF. The CDR3 DNA follows: TGTGCCAGCAGTGAAAGGGTTAGCAATCAGCCCCAGCATTTT. The full variable domain, with the rest looked up from reference TRBV2 and TRBJ1-5, is EPEVTQTPSHQVTQMGQEVILRCVPISNHLYFYWYRQILGQKVEFLVSFYNNEISEKSEIFDDQFSVERPDGSNFTLKIRSTKLEDSAMYFCASSERVSNQPQHFGDGTRLSIL.

This clonotype was recorded many times. The rearrangement links TRBV20-1 to TRBJ1-1; no clear D. The V end was cut by 4 bases, the J end by 8 bases, with 11 bases between. The CDR3 has 11 amino acids. CDR1 and CDR2 from the germline V gene are DFQATT and SNEGSKA (reference sequence). The CDR3 region is CSATRLQEAFF. The CDR3 bases are TGCAGTGCTACTCGTCTCCAGGAAGCTTTCTTT.

This clonotype appeared many times. The chain joins TRBV5-1 to TRBJ2-3; 9 bases are shared with TRBD2. Germline V gene data show CDR1 as SGHRS and CDR2 as YFSETQ. This CDR3 comprises 15 residues. The ends lost 5 bases at V and 4 bases at J; junction bases unmatched: 8. The CDR3: CASSQASGAADTQYF. The CDR3 DNA reads TGCGCCAGCAGTCAGGCTAGCGGGGCGGCAGATACGCAGTATTTT.

In this sample, this clonotype turned up many times. The V and J genes are TRBV5-1 and TRBJ1-1; tentatively, D is TRBD1 (6 bases). The CDR3 runs to 15 residues. Deletions cut 4 bases from V and 4 bases from J, with 17 bases between. In germline, CDR1 is SGHRS, CDR2 YFSETQ. CDR3 sequence: CASSVTTGYATEAFF. For the CDR3, the DNA is TGCGCCAGCAGCGTGACCACAGGGTATGCCACTGAAGCTTTCTTT.

In this sample, this clonotype turned up many times. The V call is TRBV7-2, the J call TRBJ1-3, with 7 bases matching TRBD1. The V gene's germline CDR1 is SGHTA and CDR2 FQGNSA. CDR3 length equals 15 residues. The J segment lost 0 bases and the V segment lost 5 bases, leaving 4 bases of the junction unmatched. The CDR3 reads CASSRDSGSGNTIYF. CDR3 coding DNA: TGTGCCAGCAGCCGGGACAGTGGCTCTGGAAACACCATATATTTT.

This chain joins TRBV4-3 and TRBJ1-4, with 8 nucleotides matching TRBD1. Germline lookup yields CDR1 LGHNA and CDR2 YSLEER. The V gene end was trimmed by 6 bases and the J gene end by 4 bases; junction bases not matched to a gene: 7. The CDR3 runs to 15 residues. CDR3 amino acids: CASSPRGQVNEKLFF. The CDR3, as DNA: TGCGCCAGCAGTCCGCGGGGACAGGTTAATGAAAAACTGTTTTTT.

At least ten counts were recorded for this clonotype. The chain couples TRBV15 to TRBJ2-1, with TRBD2 matching over 10 bases. Germline CDR1 reads LNHNV; CDR2 reads YYDKDF (reference sequence). This CDR3 has 13 residues. Trimming took 7 bases from V and 7 from J; bases not matched to a gene: 4. CDR3 protein: CATTSGGRNEQFF. CDR3 DNA: TGTGCCACCACTAGCGGGGGCAGAAATGAGCAGTTCTTC.

This clonotype has at least ten counts. The chain links TRBV29-1 to TRBJ1-2; 11 bases fit TRBD1. The CDR3 contains 13 residues. Germline assignment: CDR1 SQVTM and CDR2 ANQGSEA. J lost 7 bases, V lost 5 bases, and 6 bases had no gene match. CDR3 coding DNA: TGCAGCGTTCAAGGACAGGGGGCAGGTGGCTACACCTTC. Translation gives CSVQGQGAGGYTF.

This clonotype has at least ten counts. The chain joins TRBV3-1 to TRBJ1-2, with a tentative D call TRBD1 (5 bases). V gave up 4 bases and J gave up 0 bases, with 9 bases separating them. Looked up from germline, CDR1 is LGHDT and CDR2 is YNNKEL (reference sequence). The CDR3 is 14 residues long. CDR3: CASSLGPSNYGYTF. The DNA for the CDR3 is TGTGCCAGCAGCCTGGGACCTTCTAACTATGGCTACACCTTC.

In the case of this clonotype: This may be a read error: a much more frequent sequence differs by one nucleotide. The V call is TRBV3-1, the J call TRBJ1-6, with D perhaps matching TRBD1 (6 bases). This CDR3 has 14 residues. Germline loops: CDR1 LGHDT, CDR2 YNNKEL (reference sequence). The CDR3: CASSQWTDNSHLHF. The CDR3, as DNA: TGTGCCAGCAGCCAATGGACAGATAATTCACACCTCCACTTT. The full variable domain, its missing parts supplied by reference TRBV3-1 and TRBJ1-6, is DTAVSQTPKYLVTQMGNDKSIKCEQNLGHDTMYWYKQDSKKFLKIMFSYNNKELIINETVPNRFSPKSPDKAHLNLHINSLELGDSAVYFCASSQWTDNSHLHFGNGTRLTVT.

This clonotype was counted ten times or more. The rearrangement links TRBV5-1 to TRBJ2-1; D remains ambiguous. The ends were cut back, 2 bases at V and 0 bases at J, with 9 bases in the middle. Per germline, CDR1 SGHRS and CDR2 YFSETQ. CDR3 length equals 15 residues. CDR3 in amino acids: CASSLGSSSYNEQFF. The CDR3 DNA is TGCGCCAGCAGCTTAGGCTCGAGCTCCTACAATGAGCAGTTCTTC. Using reference TRBV5-1 and TRBJ2-1 for the parts outside the CDR3, the full variable domain is KAGVTQTPRYLIKTRGQQVTLSCSPISGHRSVSWYQQTPGQGLQFLFEYFSETQRNKGNFPGRFSGRQFSNSRSEMNVSTLELGDSALYLCASSLGSSSYNEQFFGPGTRLTVL.